This TCR beta chain emerged from a study of beta chain features in type 1 diabetes. Every isolated RNA sample was fully reverse transcribed, so sequencing captured expressed TCRB transcripts. TCRdb's table, derived via immunoSEQ multiplex PCR, lists solely in-frame clones and lacks some. This sample has about 700,000 clones, with roughly 13% found just once. Germline loops: CDR1 LNHDA, CDR2 SQIVND (reference sequence). The V end was cut by 4 bases, the J end by 2 bases, with 13 bases between. CDR3 length equals 15 residues. Study outcomes and limitations: TCRB CDR3s were moderately but significantly shorter in Type 1 diabetes patients in all four CD4+ subsets.

In its sample, this clone was seen a few times. Its antigen remains unknown. The chain links TRBV19 to TRBJ2-3; D is unclear. The sample taken for sequencing was naive CD4+ T cells from blood. This TCR came from a man in his late teens or twenties with type 1 diabetes. The CDR3 region is CASSTSTGYTDTQYF. For the CDR3, the DNA is TGTGCCAGTAGTACGAGTACGGGTTACACAGATACGCAGTATTTT.